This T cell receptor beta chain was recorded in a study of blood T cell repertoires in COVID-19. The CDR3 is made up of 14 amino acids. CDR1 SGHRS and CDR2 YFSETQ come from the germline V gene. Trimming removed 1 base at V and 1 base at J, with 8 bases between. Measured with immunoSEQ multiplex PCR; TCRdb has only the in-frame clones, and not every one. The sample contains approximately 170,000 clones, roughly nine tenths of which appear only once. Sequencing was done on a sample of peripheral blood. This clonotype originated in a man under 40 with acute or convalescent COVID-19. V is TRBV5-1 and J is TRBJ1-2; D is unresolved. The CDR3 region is CASSLSGNNYGYTF. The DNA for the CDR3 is TGCGCCAGCAGCTTGTCAGGAAATAACTATGGCTACACCTTC.